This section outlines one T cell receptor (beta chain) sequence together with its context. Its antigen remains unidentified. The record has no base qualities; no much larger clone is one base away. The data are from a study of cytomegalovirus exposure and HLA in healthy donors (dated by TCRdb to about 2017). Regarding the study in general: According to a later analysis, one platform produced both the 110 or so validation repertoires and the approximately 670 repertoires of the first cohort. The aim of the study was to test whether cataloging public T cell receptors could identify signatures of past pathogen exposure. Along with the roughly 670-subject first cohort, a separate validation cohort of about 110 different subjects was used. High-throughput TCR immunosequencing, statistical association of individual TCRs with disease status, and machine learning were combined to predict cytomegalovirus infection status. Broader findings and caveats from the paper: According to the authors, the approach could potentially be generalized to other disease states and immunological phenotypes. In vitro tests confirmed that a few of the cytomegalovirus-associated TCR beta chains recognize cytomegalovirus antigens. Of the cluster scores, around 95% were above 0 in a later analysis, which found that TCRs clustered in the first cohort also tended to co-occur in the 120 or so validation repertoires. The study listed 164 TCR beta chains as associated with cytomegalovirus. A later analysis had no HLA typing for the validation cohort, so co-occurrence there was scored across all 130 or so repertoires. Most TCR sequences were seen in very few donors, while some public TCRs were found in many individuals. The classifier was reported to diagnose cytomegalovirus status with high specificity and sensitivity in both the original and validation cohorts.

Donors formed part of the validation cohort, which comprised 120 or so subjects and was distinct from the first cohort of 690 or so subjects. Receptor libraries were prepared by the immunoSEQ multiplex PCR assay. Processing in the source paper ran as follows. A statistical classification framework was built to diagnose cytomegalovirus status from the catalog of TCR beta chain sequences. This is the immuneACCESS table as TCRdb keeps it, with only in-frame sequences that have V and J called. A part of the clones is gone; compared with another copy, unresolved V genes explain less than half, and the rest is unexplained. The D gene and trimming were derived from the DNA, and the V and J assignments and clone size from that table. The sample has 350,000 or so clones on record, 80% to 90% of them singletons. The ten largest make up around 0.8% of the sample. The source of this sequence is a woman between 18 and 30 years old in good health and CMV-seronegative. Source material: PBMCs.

The CDR3 region reads CASSLERGYEKLFF. The nucleotides are TGTGCCAGCAGCCTCGAGAGGGGGTACGAAAAACTGTTTTTT. The chain uses TRBV11-2 and TRBJ1-4, with TRBD1 perhaps the D gene, on 6 matching bases. The V and J ends are trimmed by 5 bases and 8 bases, leaving 15 bases between them. In the germline V gene, CDR1 corresponds to SGHAT and CDR2 to FQNNGV. From its cysteine to its phenylalanine, the CDR3 spans 14 amino acids. Only the CDR3 region is kept as DNA, spanning 42 bases read in frame from base 1.